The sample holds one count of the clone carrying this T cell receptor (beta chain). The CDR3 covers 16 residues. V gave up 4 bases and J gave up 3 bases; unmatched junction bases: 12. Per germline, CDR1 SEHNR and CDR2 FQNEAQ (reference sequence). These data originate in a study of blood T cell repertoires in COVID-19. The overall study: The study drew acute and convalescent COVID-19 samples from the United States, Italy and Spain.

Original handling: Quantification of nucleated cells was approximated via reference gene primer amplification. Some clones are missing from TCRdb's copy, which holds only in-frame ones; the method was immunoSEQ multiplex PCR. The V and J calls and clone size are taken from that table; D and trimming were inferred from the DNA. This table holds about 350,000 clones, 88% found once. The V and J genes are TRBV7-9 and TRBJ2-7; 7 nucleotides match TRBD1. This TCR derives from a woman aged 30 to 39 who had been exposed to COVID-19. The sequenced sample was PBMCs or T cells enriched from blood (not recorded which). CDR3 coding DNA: TGTGCCAGCAGCTCTAGACAGGGACCGGATTTCTACGAGCAGTACTTC. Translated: CASSSRQGPDFYEQYF.